A selection of T cell receptor beta chains follows, all from one sample in a study of T cell repertoires in cytomegalovirus infection. Their specific antigens are unknown. TCRdb recomputed calls from the reads with MiXCR, one row per CDR3 protein. The table lists about 83,000 distinct CDR3 sequences, approximately 30% of them singletons. This material consisted of CD8+ T cells from cultured PBMCs, taken from culture after CMV antigen stimulation. The receptors here all came from a human donor in good health (CMV status not recorded). Some clones in this sample may be carry-over from other donors' samples. CDR3s include the opening cysteine and the closing phenylalanine or tryptophan. D genes are given only for firm matches. Clone sizes are given selectively: once, few, many, or a class where the clone is expanded.

CDR3nt	CDR3aa	v_gene	j_gene	d_gene	abundance
TGTGCCAGCAGTTTATCCCCCACAGGGCCCTATGGCTACACCTTC	CASSLSPTGPYGYTF	TRBV12-3/TRBV12-4	TRBJ1-2	-	-
TGTGCCAGCAGCTCATGGGTAGAGACCCAGTACTTC	CASSSWVETQYF	TRBV7-2	TRBJ2-5	-	many
TGTGCCAGCAGCTTAGGAAGTAGCGGGGTCCCTGAGCAGTTCTTC	CASSLGSSGVPEQFF	TRBV7-8	TRBJ2-1	TRBD2	-
TGCGCCAGCAGCTTGTACGGGGGTGATGTTACTGAAGCTTTCTTT	CASSLYGGDVTEAFF	TRBV5-1	TRBJ1-1	-	-
TGTGCCAGTAGGGGAACGAACACTGAAGCTTTCTTT	CASRGTNTEAFF	TRBV19	TRBJ1-1	-	few
TGTGCCAGTACCCTAGGGGTTAACACTGAAGCTTTCTTT	CASTLGVNTEAFF	TRBV19	TRBJ1-1	-	few
TGTGCCAGCAGCTTCCAACGAGGAAGGGGTGGCTACACCTTC	CASSFQRGRGGYTF	TRBV7-2	TRBJ1-2	-	many
TGCAGCGTGATACAGGGGACTGAAGCTTTCTTT	CSVIQGTEAFF	TRBV29-1	TRBJ1-1	TRBD1	-
TGTGCCAGCAGTGCCCGGGACAGCACCTACGAGCAGTACTTC	CASSARDSTYEQYF	TRBV6-1	TRBJ2-7	TRBD1	few
TGTGCCAGCAGTTTAGGGGGGGGACAGGGTGAAGAGACCCAGTACTTC	CASSLGGGQGEETQYF	TRBV27	TRBJ2-5	TRBD1	-
TGTGCCAGCAGCCCGCGACAGGGGGCAACCGGGGAGCTGTTTTTT	CASSPRQGATGELFF	TRBV11-2	TRBJ2-2	TRBD1	few
TGTGCCAGTAGTATTGGGACAGGGGATCAGCCCCAGCATTTT	CASSIGTGDQPQHF	TRBV19	TRBJ1-5	TRBD1	many
TGCGCCAGCAGCCAATCGGGACAGGGACATTTTGAGCAGTTCTTC	CASSQSGQGHFEQFF	TRBV4-1	TRBJ2-1	TRBD1	many
TGTGCCAGCAGTGAAGCTTTGACCTTCTTC	CASSEALTFF	TRBV6-1	TRBJ1-2	-	many
TGCAGTGCTTCCATCCGAGGACTAGCGGGGGGCCAAGGGCCCTACGAGCAGTACTTC	CSASIRGLAGGQGPYEQYF	TRBV20-1	TRBJ2-7	TRBD2	few
TGCGCCAGCAGCCAATGGACGGGGGCCACTGAAGCTTTCTTT	CASSQWTGATEAFF	TRBV4-1	TRBJ1-1	-	-
TGTGCCAGCAGCCGGACCCAAACTGGGGCAGATACGCAGTATTTT	CASSRTQTGADTQYF	TRBV12-3/TRBV12-4	TRBJ2-3	-	-
TGTGCCAGCAGCCTAAATTTGGGGGAATCCTACAATGAGCAGTTCTTC	CASSLNLGESYNEQFF	TRBV7-8	TRBJ2-1	-	many
TGTGCCAGCAGCTCCCTGTACACTGAAGCTTTCTTT	CASSSLYTEAFF	TRBV7-9	TRBJ1-1	-	many
TGCAGCGTCCGGGACAGGGACTATGGCTACACCTTC	CSVRDRDYGYTF	TRBV29-1	TRBJ1-2	TRBD1	once
TGTGCCGCGAGACTAGCGGGACACCAAGAGACCCAGTACTTC	CAARLAGHQETQYF	TRBV6-5	TRBJ2-5	TRBD2	few
TGTGCCAGTAGTGTACTAGTAGGCACCGGGGAGCTGTTTTTT	CASSVLVGTGELFF	TRBV19	TRBJ2-2	-	-
TGTGCCAGCAGCTTGGCACAGGGGGCTATCACTGAAGCTTTCTTT	CASSLAQGAITEAFF	TRBV7-2	TRBJ1-1	TRBD1	-
TGCGCCAGCAGCCCGACCCCCGGCAATCAGCCCCAGCATTTT	CASSPTPGNQPQHF	TRBV4-1	TRBJ1-5	-	-
TGTGCCAGCAGATTCGGGTACAGGGACTATGGCTACACCTTC	CASRFGYRDYGYTF	TRBV12-3/TRBV12-4	TRBJ1-2	-	-
TGTGCCAGCGAAGGGACAGGGGGCACCGGGGAGCTGTTTTTT	CASEGTGGTGELFF	TRBV2	TRBJ2-2	TRBD1	many
TGCAGCGTTGAAAAAGCGGATAGCTCCTACGAGCAGTACTTC	CSVEKADSSYEQYF	TRBV29-1	TRBJ2-7	-	many
TGTGCCAGCACCGGGGGGGATGGCTACACCTTC	CASTGGDGYTF	TRBV12-3/TRBV12-4	TRBJ1-2	-	many
TGTGCCAGCAGCACTAGCGGAAGTCTAATCTCCTACAATGAGCAGTTCTTC	CASSTSGSLISYNEQFF	TRBV5-5	TRBJ2-1	TRBD2	-
TGTGCCAGCAGTTTTGGGACAGACCTAGAGCAGTACTTC	CASSFGTDLEQYF	TRBV6-2/TRBV6-3	TRBJ2-7	TRBD1	once
TGTGCCAGCAGCTTTATCCCCCAAGAGCAGTTCTTC	CASSFIPQEQFF	TRBV12-3/TRBV12-4	TRBJ2-1	-	-
TGTGCCAGCAGCTTGGTCGGCTCTGGGGCCAACGTCCTGACTTTC	CASSLVGSGANVLTF	TRBV5-4	TRBJ2-6	-	few
TGTGCCAGCAGTTATAGGGGGAACGAGCAGTACTTC	CASSYRGNEQYF	TRBV6-5	TRBJ2-7	-	few
TGTGCCACCAGCAGACCCGACGGACTGAACACTGAAGCTTTCTTT	CATSRPDGLNTEAFF	TRBV15	TRBJ1-1	-	-
TGTGCCAGCTTCCAGGTTACATCCAAAGGCAATCAGCCCCAGCATTTT	CASFQVTSKGNQPQHF	TRBV12-3/TRBV12-4	TRBJ1-5	-	many
TGTGCCAGCAGTTTAGGTGGTAGCGCGGATACGCAGTATTTT	CASSLGGSADTQYF	TRBV12-3/TRBV12-4	TRBJ2-3	-	-
TGTGCCAGCAGCCCGGAAGATACGCAGTATTTT	CASSPEDTQYF	TRBV28	TRBJ2-3	-	few
TGTGCCAGCAGGGAGACAGCATCAACTAATGAAAAACTGTTTTTT	CASRETASTNEKLFF	TRBV2	TRBJ1-4	-	few
TGTGCCAGCAGCTCCCCGATCCGGGACAGGGGGTACTGGAAGTACTTC	CASSSPIRDRGYWKYF	TRBV7-8	TRBJ2-7	TRBD1	many
TGTGCCAGCAGTTACGAATTAGGGGGGAGGAACACTGAAGCTTTCTTT	CASSYELGGRNTEAFF	TRBV6-6	TRBJ1-1	-	few
TGTGCCACCCTCGAAGGACCGGGGGGGCAATTCTACGAGCAGTACTTC	CATLEGPGGQFYEQYF	TRBV10-3	TRBJ2-7	TRBD2	many
TGTGCCAGTAGTCCACTTTCAAACTATGGCTACACCTTC	CASSPLSNYGYTF	TRBV19	TRBJ1-2	-	many
TGTGCCAGCAGTTTAGTCGGTGCCTACAATGAGCAGTTCTTC	CASSLVGAYNEQFF	TRBV27	TRBJ2-1	-	-
TGTGCCAGCAGTGAAGCGCTCGGGAACACTGAAGCTTTCTTT	CASSEALGNTEAFF	TRBV2	TRBJ1-1	-	-